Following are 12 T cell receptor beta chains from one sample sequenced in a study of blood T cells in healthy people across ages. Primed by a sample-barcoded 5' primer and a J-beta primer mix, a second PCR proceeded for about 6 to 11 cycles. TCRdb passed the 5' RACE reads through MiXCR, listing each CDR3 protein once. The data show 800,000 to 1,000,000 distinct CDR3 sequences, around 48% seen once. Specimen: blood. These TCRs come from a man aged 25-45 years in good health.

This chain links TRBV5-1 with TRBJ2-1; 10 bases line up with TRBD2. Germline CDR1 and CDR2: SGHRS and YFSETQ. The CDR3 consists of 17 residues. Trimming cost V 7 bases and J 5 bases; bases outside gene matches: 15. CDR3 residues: CASSPTIAGGSNNEQFF. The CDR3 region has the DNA TGCGCCAGCTCCCCCACCATAGCGGGGGGATCTAACAATGAGCAGTTCTTC.

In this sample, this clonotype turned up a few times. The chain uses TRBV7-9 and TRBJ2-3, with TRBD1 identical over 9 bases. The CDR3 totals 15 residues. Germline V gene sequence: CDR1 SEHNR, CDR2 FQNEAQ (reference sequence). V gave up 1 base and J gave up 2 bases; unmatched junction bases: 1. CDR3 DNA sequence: TGTGCCAGCAGCTTAGGGACAGGGGCCACAGATACGCAGTATTTT. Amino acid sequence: CASSLGTGATDTQYF.

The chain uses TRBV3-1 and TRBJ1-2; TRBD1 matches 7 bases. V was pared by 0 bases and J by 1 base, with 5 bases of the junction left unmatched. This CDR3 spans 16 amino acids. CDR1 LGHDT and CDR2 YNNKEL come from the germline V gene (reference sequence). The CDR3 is CASSQEGGGLNYGYTF. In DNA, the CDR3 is TGTGCCAGCAGCCAAGAAGGAGGGGGCCTTAACTATGGCTACACCTTC.

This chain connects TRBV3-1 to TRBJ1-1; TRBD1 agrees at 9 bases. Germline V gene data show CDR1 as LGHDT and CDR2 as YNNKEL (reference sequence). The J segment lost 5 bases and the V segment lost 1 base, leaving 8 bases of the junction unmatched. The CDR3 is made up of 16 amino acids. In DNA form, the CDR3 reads TGTGCCAGCAGCCAAGCTGCTACAGGGGGCAGGACTGAAGCTTTCTTT. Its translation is CASSQAATGGRTEAFF. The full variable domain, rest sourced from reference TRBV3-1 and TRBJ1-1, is DTAVSQTPKYLVTQMGNDKSIKCEQNLGHDTMYWYKQDSKKFLKIMFSYNNKELIINETVPNRFSPKSPDKAHLNLHINSLELGDSAVYFCASSQAATGGRTEAFFGQGTRLTVV.

The CDR3 DNA is TGTGCCAGCTGGGGGGGGAACACTGAAGCTTTCTTT. Protein sequence: CASWGGNTEAFF. The genes are TRBV27 and TRBJ1-1, with D tentatively TRBD1 (5 bases). Deletions cut 8 bases from V and 1 base from J, with 8 bases between. Germline lookup yields CDR1 MNHEY and CDR2 SMNVEV (reference sequence). The CDR3 is made up of 12 amino acids.

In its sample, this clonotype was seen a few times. The CDR3 is CASSFRRSYEQYF. In DNA form, the CDR3 reads TGTGCCAGCAGTTTCCGTCGGTCCTACGAGCAGTACTTC. The chain carries TRBV27 and TRBJ2-7; D unresolved. Looked up from germline, CDR1 is MNHEY and CDR2 is SMNVEV (reference sequence). The V and J ends lost 3 bases and 1 base respectively, with 7 bases between them. The CDR3 runs 13 residues.

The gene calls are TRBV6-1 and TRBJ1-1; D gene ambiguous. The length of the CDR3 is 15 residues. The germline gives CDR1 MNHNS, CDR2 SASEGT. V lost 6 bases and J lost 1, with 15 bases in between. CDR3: CASRGSQVPNTEAFF. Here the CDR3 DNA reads TGTGCCAGCAGAGGATCGCAGGTGCCGAACACTGAAGCTTTCTTT.

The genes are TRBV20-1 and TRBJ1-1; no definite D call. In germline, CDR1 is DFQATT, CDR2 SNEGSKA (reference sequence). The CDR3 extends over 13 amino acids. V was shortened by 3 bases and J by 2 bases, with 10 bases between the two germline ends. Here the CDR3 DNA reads TGCAGTGCTAGTAAGCCGGACAACACTGAAGCTTTCTTT. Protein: CSASKPDNTEAFF.

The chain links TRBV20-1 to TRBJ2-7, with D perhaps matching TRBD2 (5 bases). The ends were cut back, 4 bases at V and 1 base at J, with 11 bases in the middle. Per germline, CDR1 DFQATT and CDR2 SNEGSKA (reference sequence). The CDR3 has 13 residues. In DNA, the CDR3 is TGCAGTGCTAATAGCGTTGGGTCCTACGAGCAGTACTTC. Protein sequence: CSANSVGSYEQYF.

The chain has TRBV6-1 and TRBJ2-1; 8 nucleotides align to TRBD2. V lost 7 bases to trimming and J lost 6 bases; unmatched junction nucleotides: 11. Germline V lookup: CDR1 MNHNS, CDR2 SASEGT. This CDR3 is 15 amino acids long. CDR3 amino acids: CASISDGGASNEQFF. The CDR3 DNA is TGTGCCAGCATTTCCGACGGGGGGGCCTCCAATGAGCAGTTCTTC.

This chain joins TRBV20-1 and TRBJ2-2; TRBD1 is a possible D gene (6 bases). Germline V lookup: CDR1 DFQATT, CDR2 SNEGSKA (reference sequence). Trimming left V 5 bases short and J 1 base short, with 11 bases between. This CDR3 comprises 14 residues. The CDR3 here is CSAAGTKNTGELFF. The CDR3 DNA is TGCAGTGCTGCCGGGACAAAGAACACCGGGGAGCTGTTTTTT.

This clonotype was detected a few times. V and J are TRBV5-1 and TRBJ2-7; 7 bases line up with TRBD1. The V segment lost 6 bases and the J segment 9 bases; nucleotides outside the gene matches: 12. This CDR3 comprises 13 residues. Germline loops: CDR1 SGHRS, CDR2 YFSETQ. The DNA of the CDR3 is TGCGCCAGCACCGGGACAGAGGCTACGACGCAGTACTTC. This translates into CASTGTEATTQYF.